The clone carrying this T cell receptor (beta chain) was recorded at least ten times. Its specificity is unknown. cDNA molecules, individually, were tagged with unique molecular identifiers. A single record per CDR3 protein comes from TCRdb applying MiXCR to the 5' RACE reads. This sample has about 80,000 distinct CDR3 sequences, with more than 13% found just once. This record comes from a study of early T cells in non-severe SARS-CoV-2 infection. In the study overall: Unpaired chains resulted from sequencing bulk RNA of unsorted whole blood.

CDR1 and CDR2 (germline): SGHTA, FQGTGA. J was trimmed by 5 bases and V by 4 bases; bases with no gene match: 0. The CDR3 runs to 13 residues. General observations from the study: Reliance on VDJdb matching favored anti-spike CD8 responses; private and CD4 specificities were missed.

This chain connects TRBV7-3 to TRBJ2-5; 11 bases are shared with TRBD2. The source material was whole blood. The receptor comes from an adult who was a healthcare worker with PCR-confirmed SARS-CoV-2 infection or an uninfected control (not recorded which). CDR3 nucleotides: TGTGCCAGCAGCTGGACTAGCGGGGAGACCCAGTACTTC. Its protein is CASSWTSGETQYF.